These 12 T cell receptor beta chains were sequenced from one sample in a study of cytomegalovirus exposure and HLA in healthy donors. 13 Jbeta primers and 60 Vbeta primers were used for the PCR. Only in-frame clones appear in the TCRdb table, and some are missing; sequencing was by immunoSEQ multiplex PCR. The sample has around 150,000 clones; about 75% are singletons. The sample was PBMCs. Receptors were obtained from a female donor in good health and CMV-seronegative.

The chain has TRBV19 and TRBJ2-1; 13 positions agree with TRBD2. The CDR3 runs to 15 residues. V trimming: 5 bases; J trimming: 7 bases; junction bases outside the gene matches: 5. Germline V CDR1 and CDR2: LNHDA, SQIVND (reference sequence). In DNA form, the CDR3 reads TGTGCCAGTAGTGGAACTAGCGGGAGGGTGAATGAGCAGTTCTTC. Encoded protein: CASSGTSGRVNEQFF.

J is TRBJ2-5 and V is TRBV5-1; D may be TRBD2 (6 bases). CDR3 size: 16 residues. Germline V gives CDR1 SGHRS, CDR2 YFSETQ. V was trimmed by 1 base and J by 5 bases, leaving 18 bases between them. The CDR3 nucleotides read TGCGCCAGCAGCTTGACTGGGACTCCGGCGGGGGAGACCCAGTACTTC. This encodes CASSLTGTPAGETQYF.

The chain employs TRBV5-4 and TRBJ2-5; 8 bases line up with TRBD2. V was pared by 0 bases and J by 4 bases, with 5 bases of the junction left unmatched. CDR1 SGHNT and CDR2 YYREEE come from the germline V gene (reference sequence). The CDR3 length is 15 residues. The CDR3 sequence is CASSLGRGATETQYF. CDR3 nucleotide sequence: TGTGCCAGCAGCTTGGGGCGGGGGGCCACAGAGACCCAGTACTTC.

The V gene is TRBV5-1, the J gene TRBJ1-1; D unclear. Germline values: CDR1 SGHRS, CDR2 YFSETQ. This CDR3 contains 14 residues. V shed 1 base and J shed 6 bases, with 13 bases lying between them. The CDR3 spells CASSLSAGSPEAFF. DNA of the CDR3: TGCGCCAGCAGCTTGAGCGCGGGGAGTCCTGAAGCTTTCTTT. Based on the CDR3 plus reference TRBV5-1 and TRBJ1-1, the full variable domain is KAGVTQTPRYLIKTRGQQVTLSCSPISGHRSVSWYQQTPGQGLQFLFEYFSETQRNKGNFPGRFSGRQFSNSRSEMNVSTLELGDSALYLCASSLSAGSPEAFFGQGTRLTVV.

This clone was seen only once. Written as DNA, the CDR3 is TGTGCCTGGAGTGAGCTCCTCAGGGGATTGGGTGGCTACACCTTC. Protein: CAWSELLRGLGGYTF. The chain links TRBV30 to TRBJ1-2, with D tentatively TRBD1 (6 bases). Deletions cut 1 base from V and 7 bases from J, with 19 bases between. The CDR3 runs 15 residues. Germline V lookup: CDR1 GTSNPN, CDR2 SVGIG (reference sequence).

The rearrangement uses TRBV2 and TRBJ1-5; 7 nucleotides agree with TRBD1. The germline CDR1 and CDR2 sequences are SNHLY and FYNNEI. CDR3 size: 13 residues. Losses at the gene ends were 6 bases for V and 3 bases for J; bases not matched to a gene: 2. CDR3 in amino acids: CASRGQTNQPQHF. CDR3 in DNA: TGTGCCAGCAGGGGACAGACCAATCAGCCCCAGCATTTT.

The chain links TRBV5-1 to TRBJ1-3; 8 bases are a match to TRBD1. V lost 4 bases to trimming and J lost 8 bases; unmatched junction nucleotides: 8. CDR1 and CDR2 (germline): SGHRS, YFSETQ. The CDR3 extends over 14 amino acids. The CDR3 protein is CASSPRQGRDTIYF. The DNA for the CDR3 is TGCGCCAGCAGCCCCAGACAGGGGAGGGACACCATATATTTT.

The genes are TRBV10-3 and TRBJ1-5; 7 bases line up with TRBD1. This CDR3 is 14 amino acids long. The V gene's germline CDR1 is ENHRY and CDR2 SYGVKD. V was pared by 6 bases and J by 2 bases, with 4 bases of the junction left unmatched. CDR3 loop: CAISSQGGNQPQHF. The DNA for the CDR3 is TGTGCCATCAGCTCTCAGGGGGGCAATCAGCCCCAGCATTTT.

The chain combines TRBV11-2 with TRBJ1-2, with D tentatively TRBD1 (5 bases). Germline V lookup: CDR1 SGHAT, CDR2 FQNNGV. The CDR3 sequence is 12 residues long. The V gene lost 3 bases and the J gene lost 8 bases, with 10 bases spanning the gap. CDR3 amino acids: CASSFPGGGYTF. The CDR3 DNA is TGTGCCAGCAGCTTTCCGGGGGGGGGCTACACCTTC.

The V call is TRBV19, the J call TRBJ2-7, with 7 bases lining up with TRBD1. Germline-derived CDR1 and CDR2 are LNHDA and SQIVND (reference sequence). Trimming cost V 5 bases and J 7 bases; bases outside gene matches: 8. The CDR3 spans 13 residues. The CDR3 nucleotides read TGTGCCAGTAGTGCAGGGGGTGTAGGAGAGCAGTACTTC. Translated, it gives CASSAGGVGEQYF.

The chain combines TRBV18 with TRBJ1-1; D not resolved. Trimming took off 6 bases at V and 2 bases at J, with 13 bases between the two ends. The CDR3 runs 14 residues. Per germline, CDR1 KGHSH and CDR2 LQKENI. The DNA for the CDR3 is TGTGCCAGCTCTACGTCCCTGACTAACACTGAAGCTTTCTTT. Translated: CASSTSLTNTEAFF.

The genes are TRBV21-1 and TRBJ2-3; TRBD1 is the table's D call and was not checked against the DNA. TRBV21-1 is termed a pseudogene. There are 18 residues in the CDR3. The chain's CDR3 is CASSKGGAGTGKADTQYF. The DNA of the CDR3 is TGTGCCAGCAGCAAAGGGGGGGCCGGGACAGGGAAGGCAGATACGCAGTATTTT.